The clone carrying this T cell receptor (beta chain) was observed many times. Its antigen remains unidentified. Germline assignment: CDR1 MNHEY and CDR2 SMNVEV (reference sequence). Trimming removed 8 bases from V and 0 bases from J, with 11 bases in between. The CDR3 spans 14 residues. These data come from a study of T cells in Graves' hyperthyroidism and ophthalmopathy. There were TCR beta CDR3 regions amplified from RNA transcripts. The TCR CDR3 first-round RT-PCR relied on the HTBI primer set. Using its own MiXCR run on the multiplex PCR reads, TCRdb lists one record per CDR3 protein. The data contain approximately 380,000 distinct CDR3 sequences, about 14% of them seen just once; the ten biggest clones take up approximately 29%. Among ophthalmopathy patients, the Clinical Activity Score reached at least 3, the NOSPECS grade reached at least 4, and duration remained under 3 months. 10 ml of fresh peripheral blood supplied the PBMCs.

Whole-study results and caveats: Ophthalmopathy was identified by the model a median about six months ahead of onset. Most thyroid clonotypes expanded above 0.001 were also detected in blood.

This chain links TRBV27 with TRBJ1-5; tentative D call: TRBD1 (5 bases). The source is a man aged 50-59 years with Graves' ophthalmopathy. Sequences were obtained from blood. The CDR3: CASAPGDSNQPQHF. CDR3 DNA sequence: TGTGCCAGCGCACCGGGGGATAGCAATCAGCCCCAGCATTTT.